This T cell receptor (beta chain) was documented in a study of blood T cell repertoires in COVID-19. Across the study: Both acute and convalescent COVID-19 samples were obtained from the United States, Italy and Spain.

Generated by immunoSEQ multiplex PCR, the TCRdb table keeps only in-frame clones and is missing some. The sample holds under 200,000 clones, about 87% seen once. The CDR3 length is 16 residues. The V and J ends lost 4 bases and 0 bases, in that order; junction bases with no gene match: 5. Looked up from germline, CDR1 is MDHEN and CDR2 is SYDVKM. The gene calls are TRBV28 and TRBJ2-4; 8 nucleotides line up with TRBD1. This TCR derives from a man between 60 and 75 years old with COVID-19, enrolled during active disease. The sample taken for sequencing was peripheral blood. CDR3 nucleotide sequence: TGTGCCAGCAGTTCAGGGGGCCCAGTAGCCAAAAACATTCAGTACTTC. This sequence encodes CASSSGGPVAKNIQYF.